These 20 T cell receptor beta chains share one sample of origin, sequenced in a study of cytomegalovirus exposure and HLA in healthy donors. It was with 60 Vbeta and 13 Jbeta primers that the PCR ran. TCRdb's copy holds only in-frame clones and misses some; the assay was immunoSEQ multiplex PCR. Of roughly 92,000 clones listed, over 70% are singletons. The sequenced sample consisted of PBMCs. These receptors all stem from a woman aged 45-59 years in good health and CMV-seropositive.

This clone has just a few counts. The chain couples TRBV6-6 to TRBJ2-3; 8 bases fit TRBD2. The CDR3 consists of 16 residues. Germline V gene data show CDR1 as MNHNY and CDR2 as SVGAGI (reference sequence). Trimming removed 4 bases from V and 1 base from J; junction bases left unmatched: 7. CDR3 DNA: TGTGCCAGCAGTTCTACAGGGCGGGGGGGCACAGATACGCAGTATTTT. It encodes CASSSTGRGGTDTQYF.

The chain recombines TRBV5-1 with TRBJ2-7, with D perhaps TRBD1 (6 bases). Trimming took 4 bases from V and 0 from J, leaving 17 bases between them. CDR3 size: 16 residues. From germline, CDR1 is SGHRS and CDR2 YFSETQ. The DNA for the CDR3 is TGCGCCAGCAGCCATTTGACAGGCACGAGCTCCTACGAGCAGTACTTC. Residues: CASSHLTGTSSYEQYF.

The chain has TRBV7-6 and TRBJ2-6; tentative D call: TRBD2 (5 bases). The CDR3 runs 17 residues. Trimming removed 1 base at V and 0 bases at J, with 10 bases between. The V gene's germline CDR1 is SGHVS and CDR2 FNYEAQ. The CDR3 is CASSLEAANSGANVLTF. The CDR3, as DNA: TGTGCCAGCAGCTTAGAAGCGGCTAACTCTGGGGCCAACGTCCTGACTTTC.

Of note for this clone: One end of the junction fails to match germline, which may point to a read error. The V call is TRBV7-9, the J call TRBJ1-1; no clear D. CDR3 length: 16 residues. Germline lookup yields CDR1 SEHNR and CDR2 FQNEAQ (reference sequence). Here the CDR3 DNA reads TGTTCCAGCAGCTTAGTGGGCTTCTTAGAGGGCACTGAAGCTTTCTTT. Translated: CSSSLVGFLEGTEAFF.

The chain links TRBV27 to TRBJ2-1; 13 positions agree with TRBD2. The CDR3 extends over 17 amino acids. The germline CDR1 and CDR2 sequences are MNHEY and SMNVEV (reference sequence). Unmatched junction bases numbered 4, after V lost 4 bases and J lost 1 base. CDR3 nucleotide sequence: TGTGCCAGCAGTTACGAACTAGCGGGGGGGTCCTACAATGAGCAGTTCTTC. Its translation is CASSYELAGGSYNEQFF.

This chain joins TRBV11-2 and TRBJ2-2; 9 positions match TRBD2. The germline V gene encodes CDR1 SGHAT and CDR2 FQNNGV. CDR3 length equals 16 residues. The V segment lost 5 bases and the J segment 5 bases; nucleotides outside the gene matches: 9. CDR3 sequence reads: CASSAGVSGRTGELFF. The CDR3 DNA is TGTGCCAGCAGCGCCGGGGTTAGCGGGAGAACCGGGGAGCTGTTTTTT.

This sequence joins TRBV10-3 and TRBJ2-1; tentative D call: TRBD1 (5 bases). Germline CDR1 is ENHRY and CDR2 is SYGVKD. The CDR3 length is 14 residues. Trimming shortened V by 6 bases and J by 0 bases, and 9 bases separated the two germline ends. CDR3 region: CAIRSDSSYNEQFF. The CDR3 nucleotides read TGTGCCATCAGATCCGACAGCTCCTACAATGAGCAGTTCTTC.

V and J are TRBV6-1 and TRBJ1-5; 7 positions match TRBD1. The CDR3 has 13 residues. Germline CDR1 reads MNHNS; CDR2 reads SASEGT. With V trimmed by 6 bases and J by 3 bases, 2 bases remained unmatched. CDR3 in DNA: TGTGCCAGCAGGGGACAGTACAATCAGCCCCAGCATTTT. Its protein is CASRGQYNQPQHF.

V and J are TRBV6-1 and TRBJ2-1, with 11 bases identical to TRBD2. The CDR3 length is 13 residues. In germline, CDR1 is MNHNS, CDR2 SASEGT. Trimming cost V 6 bases and J 9 bases; bases outside gene matches: 4. CDR3 sequence (DNA): TGTGCCAGCAGCCTAGCGGGGGGTGCTGAGCAGTTCTTC. Protein product: CASSLAGGAEQFF.

The chain is built from TRBV2 and TRBJ1-3; 7 bases fit TRBD1. V was clipped by 1 base and J by 3 bases; unmatched bases: 0. This CDR3 is built from 14 residues. Germline CDR1 reads SNHLY; CDR2 reads FYNNEI. CDR3 amino acids: CASSEDRGGNTIYF. The CDR3 region has the DNA TGTGCCAGCAGTGAAGACAGGGGTGGAAACACCATATATTTT.

J is TRBJ2-3 and V is TRBV11-2; D is uncertain. Per the germline V gene, CDR1 is SGHAT and CDR2 is FQNNGV. This CDR3 is built from 12 residues. V lost 5 bases and J 10 bases, leaving 13 bases between the germline ends. CDR3 loop: CASSQTRSAQYF. The CDR3, as DNA: TGTGCCAGCAGCCAGACTCGGAGTGCGCAGTATTTT.

The gene calls are TRBV29-1 and TRBJ2-7; D remains ambiguous. CDR1 is SQVTM, CDR2 ANQGSEA, per germline. This CDR3 has 11 residues. V lost 4 bases and J lost 3, with 7 bases in between. The CDR3 DNA reads TGCAGCGTTGGGCAGAACTACGAGCAGTACTTC. It translates to CSVGQNYEQYF.

The rearrangement joins TRBV18 to TRBJ2-1, with 7 bases aligning to TRBD2. The CDR3 is 15 amino acids. Germline assignment: CDR1 KGHSH and CDR2 LQKENI. The V segment lost 3 bases and the J segment 2 bases; nucleotides outside the gene matches: 4. For the CDR3, the DNA is TGTGCCAGCTCACCGGGGGGGTTCGCCTACAATGAGCAGTTCTTC. This translates into CASSPGGFAYNEQFF.

The chain joins TRBV5-1 to TRBJ2-5, with D possibly matching TRBD2 (7 bases). Trimming took off 5 bases at V and 4 bases at J, with 18 bases between the two ends. The germline V gene has CDR1 SGHRS and CDR2 YFSETQ. This CDR3 spans 15 amino acids. The CDR3 here is CASRLFGGQGETQYF. The CDR3 region has the DNA TGCGCCAGCAGGCTATTCGGGGGGCAGGGAGAGACCCAGTACTTC.

This clone was found a few times. The CDR3 protein is CASSLDTGGEGYTF. CDR3 DNA sequence: TGTGCCAGCAGCTTAGATACAGGGGGAGAAGGCTACACCTTC. This chain uses TRBV7-3 with TRBJ1-2, with TRBD1 matching over 8 bases. J gave up 8 bases and V 2 bases, and 7 bases lay outside the gene matches. The CDR3 extends over 14 amino acids. Germline-derived CDR1 and CDR2 are SGHTA and FQGTGA. The complete variable domain, with remaining parts taken from reference TRBV7-3 and TRBJ1-2, reads GAGVSQTPSNKVTEKGKYVELRCDPISGHTALYWYRQSLGQGPEFLIYFQGTGAADDSGLPNDRFFAVRPEGSVSTLKIQRTERGDSAVYLCASSLDTGGEGYTFGSGTRLTVV.

This chain connects TRBV2 to TRBJ1-1, with unresolved D. Germline lookup yields CDR1 SNHLY and CDR2 FYNNEI. The V end lost 3 bases, the J end lost 5 bases, and 19 bases lay between the germline ends. CDR3 length: 16 amino acids. The CDR3 DNA reads TGTGCCAGCAGTGAGGGTCCCGGGGATCCGAGGACTGAAGCTTTCTTT. It translates to CASSEGPGDPRTEAFF. Full variable domain (remainder filled in from reference TRBV2 and TRBJ1-1): EPEVTQTPSHQVTQMGQEVILRCVPISNHLYFYWYRQILGQKVEFLVSFYNNEISEKSEIFDDQFSVERPDGSNFTLKIRSTKLEDSAMYFCASSEGPGDPRTEAFFGQGTRLTVV.

This clone was picked up a small number of times. V usage is TRBV11-2 and J usage is TRBJ1-1; D gene unclear. V lost 5 bases and J lost 5, with 15 bases in between. The CDR3 has 14 amino acids. From germline, CDR1 is SGHAT and CDR2 FQNNGV. CDR3 residues: CASSQPHRGTEAFF. In nucleotides, the CDR3 is TGTGCCAGCAGCCAACCTCATCGAGGAACTGAAGCTTTCTTT.

Turning to this clone: Other DNA sequences in this specimen translate into the identical CDR3. This chain joins TRBV5-1 and TRBJ1-2; TRBD1 aligns across 7 bases. The CDR3 runs to 13 residues. Trimming removed 5 bases from V and 2 bases from J; junction bases left unmatched: 3. Germline V CDR1 and CDR2: SGHRS, YFSETQ. CDR3 sequence: CASSPGQNYGYTF. The CDR3 DNA reads as TGCGCCAGCAGTCCGGGACAGAACTATGGCTACACCTTC.

This chain uses TRBV21-1 with TRBJ1-1; TRBD1 was called by the table and not checked on the DNA. TRBV21-1 is a listed pseudogene. CDR3 length equals 15 residues. The CDR3 nucleotides are TGTGCCAGCAGCAACCGACAGGCCTGGGGCACTGAAGCTTTCTTT. Translation gives CASSNRQAWGTEAFF.

This clone was counted a single time. The chain carries TRBV2 and TRBJ2-4; TRBD2 is a possible D gene (6 bases). The CDR3 is 13 amino acids. In germline, CDR1 is SNHLY, CDR2 FYNNEI. Trimming left V 10 bases short and J 5 bases short, with 15 bases between. The CDR3: CAIGTEGQNIQYF. Here the CDR3 DNA reads TGTGCCATAGGGACGGAGGGACAAAACATTCAGTACTTC. Supplemented by reference TRBV2 and TRBJ2-4, the full variable domain reads EPEVTQTPSHQVTQMGQEVILRCVPISNHLYFYWYRQILGQKVEFLVSFYNNEISEKSEIFDDQFSVERPDGSNFTLKIRSTKLEDSAMYFCAIGTEGQNIQYFGAGTRLSVL.